This is a list of T cell receptor beta chains from one sample in a study of cytomegalovirus exposure and HLA in healthy donors. Clones were sequenced by immunoSEQ multiplex PCR, and TCRdb holds only the in-frame ones, with some missing. The data hold approximately 120,000 clones, with around 74% observed a single time. The source material was PBMCs. These TCRs come from a woman between 45 and 65 years old in good health and CMV-seropositive. Each CDR3 is given with its conserved first and last residue. Each record gives: D gene, V gene, J gene, clone size, CDR3 protein, CDR3 DNA. D genes are given only for firm matches. The listing skips clone size in some rows; elsewhere it reads once, few, many or a size class.

>-|TRBV15|TRBJ1-4|-
CATSRAGGALEKLFF
TGTGCCACCAGCAGAGCTGGGGGGGCTCTTGAAAAACTGTTTTTT
>TRBD1|TRBV19|TRBJ1-2|-
CATRKGQGGYGYTF
TGTGCCACCCGAAAAGGACAGGGTGGCTATGGCTACACCTTC
>-|TRBV21-1|TRBJ2-4|-
CASSKDIPSGGQLAKNIQYF
TGTGCCAGCAGCAAAGATATTCCTAGCGGGGGGCAACTAGCCAAAAACATTCAGTACTTC
>-|TRBV30|TRBJ2-5|once
CAWSVGTKGGETQYF
TGTGCCTGGAGTGTAGGGACAAAAGGGGGAGAGACCCAGTACTTC
>TRBD1|TRBV7-9|TRBJ2-7|-
CASSLAWGRGNGNYEQYF
TGTGCCAGCAGCTTAGCTTGGGGCAGGGGGAATGGAAACTACGAGCAGTACTTC
>TRBD1|TRBV30|TRBJ2-4|-
CAWSRTGGKNIQYF
TGTGCCTGGAGTCGGACAGGGGGCAAAAACATTCAGTACTTC
>TRBD2|TRBV9|TRBJ2-1|once
CASIRTSGPYNEQFF
TGTGCCAGCATCCGGACTAGCGGTCCCTACAATGAGCAGTTCTTC
>TRBD2|TRBV7-7|TRBJ2-1|-
CASSANLAGGPGEQFF
TGTGCCAGCAGCGCCAATCTGGCGGGGGGGCCCGGTGAGCAGTTCTTC
>-|TRBV18|TRBJ2-5|-
CASSRGVLQLETQYF
TGTGCCAGCTCACGGGGGGTTCTGCAATTGGAGACCCAGTACTTC
>-|TRBV27|TRBJ1-2|-
CASSLSGGLDGYTF
TGTGCCAGCAGTTTGAGCGGGGGGCTGGATGGCTACACCTTC
>TRBD1|TRBV5-4|TRBJ1-4|-
CASRSDRGNEKLFF
TGTGCCAGCAGATCCGACAGGGGTAATGAAAAACTGTTTTTT
>TRBD2|TRBV5-1|TRBJ2-5|-
CASSQRGLAGEETQYF
TGCGCCAGCAGCCAAAGGGGACTAGCGGGGGAAGAGACCCAGTACTTC
>-|TRBV4-3|TRBJ2-1|-
CASTRDKTNEQFF
TGCGCCAGCACAAGGGACAAAACAAATGAGCAGTTCTTC
>TRBD1|TRBV11-3|TRBJ2-5|-
CASTSRGQQETQYF
TGTGCCAGCACTAGTAGGGGGCAGCAAGAGACCCAGTACTTC
>TRBD1|TRBV5-1|TRBJ1-4|few
CASSLGQGNEKLFF
TGCGCCAGCAGCTTGGGACAGGGGAATGAAAAACTGTTTTTT
>-|TRBV28|TRBJ2-5|-
CASRSSGVQETQYF
TGTGCCAGCAGATCCTCTGGAGTCCAAGAGACCCAGTACTTC
>TRBD1|TRBV7-2|TRBJ2-3|-
CASSPRTGYTDTQYF
TGTGCCAGCAGCCCCCGGACAGGCTACACAGATACGCAGTATTTT
>-|TRBV7-2|TRBJ1-5|-
CASSLGGGASQPQHF
TGTGCCAGCAGCCTAGGCGGCGGGGCTTCTCAGCCCCAGCATTTT
>-|TRBV4-3|TRBJ2-7|-
CASSQVARGRGEQYF
TGCGCCAGCAGCCAAGTGGCCAGGGGAAGGGGCGAGCAGTACTTC
>-|TRBV5-4|TRBJ1-2|-
CASSLLGASYGYTF
TGTGCCAGCAGCTTGCTGGGGGCGTCCTATGGCTACACCTTC
>TRBD2|TRBV7-9|TRBJ2-7|-
CASSLGPGGASEQYF
TGTGCCAGCAGCTTAGGTCCGGGGGGGGCCAGCGAGCAGTACTTC
>TRBD1|TRBV7-2|TRBJ2-5|-
CASSLTLDRSETQYF
TGTGCCAGCAGCTTAACCTTGGACAGGTCAGAGACCCAGTACTTC
>TRBD1|TRBV19|TRBJ1-3|-
CASSAYRGPSGNTIYF
TGTGCCAGTAGTGCCTACAGGGGGCCATCTGGAAACACCATATATTTT
>-|TRBV10-3|TRBJ1-5|-
CAISEQSGLDQPQHF
TGTGCCATCAGTGAGCAGTCAGGGCTCGATCAGCCCCAGCATTTT
>TRBD1|TRBV19|TRBJ2-7|-
CASSQTGTGGYEQYF
TGTGCCAGTAGTCAAACCGGGACAGGGGGCTACGAGCAGTACTTC
>TRBD1|TRBV10-1|TRBJ2-3|-
CASSERKTGGVDTQYF
TGCGCCAGCAGTGAGAGGAAGACAGGGGGAGTCGATACGCAGTATTTT
>TRBD2|TRBV4-1|TRBJ2-1|-
CASSQAGGGARNEQFF
TGCGCCAGCAGCCAAGCCGGCGGGGGGGCGCGGAATGAGCAGTTCTTC
>-|TRBV5-4|TRBJ2-5|-
CASSLVTQETQYF
TGTGCCAGCAGCTTGGTGACACAAGAGACCCAGTACTTC
>-|TRBV6-5|TRBJ2-3|-
CASSVGEDTQYF
TGTGCCAGTTCCGTCGGGGAAGATACGCAGTATTTT
>-|TRBV9|TRBJ1-6|-
CASSPTGYSYNSPLHF
TGTGCCAGCAGTCCTACAGGGTACTCCTATAATTCACCCCTCCACTTT
>-|TRBV5-1|TRBJ1-4|-
CASSSQPGGLNEKLFF
TGCGCCAGCAGCTCTCAGCCGGGGGGTCTGAATGAAAAACTGTTTTTT
>-|TRBV9|TRBJ1-2|few
CASDGRRGYTF
TGTGCCAGCGACGGGAGAAGGGGCTACACCTTC
>-|TRBV30|TRBJ2-7|-
CAWRMGGRNYEQYF
TGTGCCTGGAGGATGGGGGGTAGAAACTACGAGCAGTACTTC
>-|TRBV7-9|TRBJ2-7|-
CASSLYRADYEQYF
TGTGCCAGCAGCTTGTACAGGGCTGACTACGAGCAGTACTTC
>-|TRBV2|TRBJ2-1|-
CASSEQGGAYNEQFF
TGTGCCAGCAGTGAACAGGGGGGAGCGTACAATGAGCAGTTCTTC
>-|TRBV21-1|TRBJ1-2|once
CASSKSGGDGYTF
TGTGCCAGCAGCAAAAGTGGGGGGGATGGCTACACCTTC
>-|TRBV9|TRBJ2-7|-
CASSVGSGSSYEQYF
TGTGCCAGCAGCGTAGGGAGCGGTTCCTCCTACGAGCAGTACTTC
>-|TRBV28|TRBJ2-1|once
CASSLKYNEQFF
TGTGCCAGCAGCCTAAAGTACAATGAGCAGTTCTTC
>-|TRBV5-5|TRBJ1-1|-
CASSLVRNTEAFF
TGTGCCAGCAGCTTGGTTCGTAACACTGAAGCTTTCTTT
>-|TRBV28|TRBJ1-5|-
CASSSPSSNQPQHF
TGTGCCAGCAGTTCCCCCAGTAGCAATCAGCCCCAGCATTTT
>TRBD1|TRBV5-8|TRBJ2-5|-
CASSLVGQGASGEETQYF
TGTGCCAGCAGCTTGGTAGGACAGGGGGCATCTGGCGAAGAGACCCAGTACTTC
>TRBD1|TRBV28|TRBJ1-3|once
CASPSRQGTGNTIYF
TGTGCCAGCCCATCTAGACAGGGTACTGGAAACACCATATATTTT
>-|TRBV10-3|TRBJ2-7|-
CAISQVDEQYF
TGTGCCATCAGTCAGGTGGACGAGCAGTACTTC
>TRBD1|TRBV10-3|TRBJ2-2|-
CAISPGTGVAGELFF
TGTGCCATCAGCCCCGGGACAGGGGTAGCCGGGGAGCTGTTTTTT
>-|TRBV4-3|TRBJ1-6|few
CASSQERVSSYNSPLHF
TGCGCCAGCAGCCAAGAACGAGTAAGCTCCTATAATTCACCCCTCCACTTT
>TRBD1|TRBV10-3|TRBJ2-5|-
CAISDSTGGQETQYF
TGTGCCATCAGTGATTCGACAGGGGGTCAAGAGACCCAGTACTTC
>-|TRBV30|TRBJ2-3|once
CAWETGGTQYF
TGTGCCTGGGAGACAGGAGGTACGCAGTATTTT
>TRBD1|TRBV5-4|TRBJ2-1|-
CASIGKETGVGNEQFF
TGTGCCAGCATCGGGAAGGAGACAGGGGTCGGGAATGAGCAGTTCTTC
>-|TRBV4-3|TRBJ2-2|few
CASSQEARGAYTGELFF
TGCGCCAGCAGCCAAGAGGCCAGGGGCGCATACACCGGGGAGCTGTTTTTT
>-|TRBV4-3|TRBJ1-2|few
CASSQEGGQGGYGYTF
TGCGCCAGCAGCCAAGAAGGTGGGCAGGGTGGCTATGGCTACACCTTC
>-|TRBV10-3|TRBJ1-2|-
CATSGAYGYTF
TGTGCCACTTCAGGGGCCTATGGCTACACCTTC
>-|TRBV21-1|TRBJ2-7|-
CASSLYNPKPGKPSDEQYF
TGTGCCAGCAGCCTTTACAACCCTAAGCCGGGGAAGCCCAGCGACGAGCAGTACTTC
>TRBD2|TRBV18|TRBJ2-7|-
CASSLASGGSSLYEQYF
TGTGCCAGCTCACTCGCTAGCGGGGGGTCATCTCTCTACGAGCAGTACTTC
>TRBD1|TRBV29-1|TRBJ2-7|-
CSVARDSADEQYF
TGCAGCGTGGCCAGGGACAGTGCCGACGAGCAGTACTTC
>-|TRBV10-1|TRBJ2-3|-
CASGLSSTDTQYF
TGCGCCAGCGGACTATCTAGCACAGATACGCAGTATTTT
>TRBD2|TRBV10-2|TRBJ2-1|-
CASSDRPPGGGNEQFF
TGCGCCAGCAGTGATCGACCCCCGGGAGGCGGCAATGAGCAGTTCTTC
>TRBD1|TRBV4-1|TRBJ1-2|-
CASSLTGGADYGYTF
TGCGCCAGCAGCCTAACAGGGGGCGCGGACTATGGCTACACCTTC
>-|TRBV4-1|TRBJ2-7|-
CASSQDRYPRGEQYF
TGCGCCAGCAGCCAAGATCGGTACCCCCGGGGGGAGCAGTACTTC
>TRBD2|TRBV5-4|TRBJ2-1|-
CASRPTSGGEYNEQFF
TGTGCCAGCAGACCCACTAGCGGGGGTGAATACAATGAGCAGTTCTTC
>-|TRBV5-5|TRBJ1-2|-
CASSLVPGGVYGYTF
TGTGCCAGCAGCTTGGTTCCGGGGGGTGTCTATGGCTACACCTTC